This TCR beta chain was documented in a study of blood T cell repertoires in COVID-19. Whole-study context: Acute and convalescent COVID-19 specimens originated in the United States, Italy and Spain. Nucleic acid was either cDNA or gDNA, and it came from T cells, B-cell-depleted T cells, or PBMCs.

As handled by the study authors: Counts of nucleated cells, estimated from reference gene primer amplification, were obtained. Generated by immunoSEQ multiplex PCR, the TCRdb table keeps only in-frame clones and is missing some. The DNA was the basis for D and trimming; V, J and clone size are from that table. The profile shows some 33,000 clones, almost 85% of them singletons. Germline CDR1 MNHEY, CDR2 SVGAGI. The CDR3 is made up of 15 amino acids. Trimming removed 7 bases at V and 3 bases at J, with 16 bases between. Specimen: peripheral blood. This TCR was sampled from a man aged 60 to 69 with active COVID-19. This chain joins TRBV6-5 and TRBJ2-4; D may be TRBD2 (6 bases). Here the CDR3 DNA reads TGTGCCAGCACCGGGAGCATGGCGGGCAAAAACATTCAGTACTTC. Its translation is CASTGSMAGKNIQYF.